This T cell receptor beta chain was captured in a study of T-cell memory formation after mild COVID-19 (dated by TCRdb to about 2021). With regard to the full study: TCR sequence clusters from the two donors were largely donor specific. In a couple of donors, T-cell clones that expanded and contracted after mild COVID-19 were tracked by sequencing TCRalpha and TCRbeta repertoires over time. The cohort comprised two young, previously healthy adult volunteers, one female and one male. Paper-wide results and their limitations: Clones that contracted from day 15 to 85 showed balanced CD4/CD8 phenotypes, whereas a second wave of clones that expanded from day 15 to 37 leaned towards CD4+. The second-wave clones that peaked on day 37 were not confirmed to be SARS-CoV-2 specific. Only a couple of mild cases were covered in the study, and larger cohorts including severe cases with pre-infection samples were considered necessary. Some responding clones were detected in pre-infection memory, suggesting pre-existing cross-reactive memory T cells joined the SARS-CoV-2 response. Contracting CD4+ clones were located mainly in the CM and EM memory subsets, whereas CD8+ clones were found to be enriched in EMRA.

Many counts were recorded for this clonotype. No cognate antigen has been identified for it. Base qualities are not provided; no much larger clone lies one nucleotide away. Taken from the germline V gene, the CDR1 and CDR2 loops are SGHRS and YFSETQ. Including cysteine and phenylalanine, the CDR3 has 19 amino acids. The kept DNA is CDR3 alone, 57 bases in frame from the first base. The junction carries 22 bases between V and J, which are trimmed by 0 bases and 0 bases respectively. Ficoll-Paque density gradient centrifugation was used to isolate PBMCs. The data were produced on an Illumina NovaSeq 6000. TCRalpha and TCRbeta cDNA libraries were constructed by 5'RACE with constant-segment primers, with sample barcodes and unique molecular identifiers being introduced. Trizol reagent was used to extract RNA from every sample. Amplification of the libraries took two PCR steps, and the second step added a second sample barcode plus Illumina TruSeq adapters. Sequencing of libraries was performed on an Illumina NovaSeq with 2 x 150 bp paired-end reads. On the study's bioinformatics: With migec v1.2.7, reads were demultiplexed and then collapsed into UMI-guided consensus sequences. Using mixcr v2.1.11, the UMI consensuses were aligned to TRA and TRB V and J templates and assembled into clonotypes. Clonotypes were classified as expanded or contracted when called significant by both edgeR and NoisET, with noise models trained on biological replicates. For edgeR calls, the cutoffs were a false discovery rate-adjusted p below 0.01 and a log2 fold-change threshold of 1. As an exploratory analysis of dynamics, max-normalized trajectories of the 1000 most abundant clonotypes were examined with PCA combined with hierarchical clustering. Separately sequenced CD4+ and CD8+ repertoires were used to assign the CD4 or CD8 phenotype of responding clones. TCRdb passed the public sequencing reads through fastp at Q25 and MiXCR, retaining productive beta sequences. Duplicate CDR3 protein sequences are folded into a single record with the most common DNA and genes. These V and J calls derive from TCRdb rather than the authors' analysis. The sample contains roughly 250,000 distinct CDR3 sequences, less than 20% of them found a single time. 3.5% to 4% of the sample is in the top ten clones.

The receptor was isolated from a man between 18 and 29 years old who had mild COVID-19 (a few samples of this study predate the infection). The sample titles of this study are shuffled in the database, so cell type and time point are left out; the donor was told from shared clones. Material: PBMCs or a T cell subset sorted from them (not recorded which). Recombination linked TRBV5-1 to TRBJ2-7, with a tentative D call of TRBD1 or TRBD2, each matching 5 bases. The CDR3 region reads CASSLALPISRDVSYEQYF. The nucleotide sequence is given as TGCGCCAGCAGCTTGGCACTTCCTATCAGCCGGGACGTCTCCTACGAGCAGTACTTC.